The 9 T cell receptor beta chains given below trace back to one sample, sequenced in a study of T cells in Graves' hyperthyroidism and ophthalmopathy (dated 2019 in TCRdb). The protocol used for the library was multiplex PCR. The data were produced on an Illumina HiSeq 2000. Amplification of TCR beta CDR3 regions was carried out from RNA transcripts. The first round of RT-PCR for the TCR CDR3 was performed with the HTBI primer set and the Qiagen OneStep RT-PCR kit. Through fastp at Q25 and MiXCR, TCRdb rebuilt clones from the public reads, retaining in-frame beta chains. When rows share a CDR3 protein, they turn into one entry using the most common DNA and genes. This sample holds about 500,000 distinct CDR3 sequences; over 15% were observed only once. Roughly 18% of the sample lies in the top ten. Sequenced material: blood. These receptors all stem from a woman under 30 with Graves' hyperthyroidism.

This clonotype has only a few counts. This chain links TRBV6-1 with TRBJ2-3; D possibly uses TRBD1 or TRBD2 (5 bases each). CDR1 is MNHNS and CDR2 is SASEGT in the germline V gene. V lost 6 bases and J 2 bases, leaving 15 bases between the germline ends. The CDR3 extends over 15 amino acids. CDR3 nucleotide sequence: TGTGCCAGCAGCCGGGGACCGCCAGCCACAGATACGCAGTATTTT. This sequence encodes CASSRGPPATDTQYF.

This clonotype occurred a few times. The chain recombines TRBV12-3 or TRBV12-4 with TRBJ1-3; D gene unclear. Trimming removed 6 bases from V and 0 bases from J, with 15 bases in between. This CDR3 spans 16 amino acids. CDR3 amino acids: CASSRPDGISGNTIYF. The CDR3 region has the DNA TGTGCCAGCAGCCGCCCGGACGGCATCTCTGGAAACACCATATATTTT.

A few counts support this clonotype. The chain couples TRBV5-8 to TRBJ1-1; 10 bases agree with TRBD1. CDR1 and CDR2 from the germline V gene are SGHTS and YDEGEE. V trimming: 4 bases; J trimming: 1 base; junction bases outside the gene matches: 7. This CDR3 has 16 residues. CDR3 DNA sequence: TGTGCCAGCAGCGTTGACAGGGGGCTAAAGAACACTGAAGCTTTCTTT. Amino acid sequence: CASSVDRGLKNTEAFF.

This clonotype has just a few counts. V gene TRBV7-2 combines with J gene TRBJ1-2; possible D gene TRBD1, 5 bases. The V end lost 3 bases, the J end lost 4 bases, and 18 bases lay between the germline ends. CDR1 SGHTA and CDR2 FQGNSA come from the germline V gene. CDR3 length equals 16 residues. The DNA of the CDR3 is TGTGCCAGCAGCTTTCGCCCGACAGACTCCCGCTATGGCTACACCTTC. Translated, it gives CASSFRPTDSRYGYTF. Combining the CDR3 with reference TRBV7-2 and TRBJ1-2 gives the whole variable domain GAGVSQSPSNKVTEKGKDVELRCDPISGHTALYWYRQSLGQGLEFLIYFQGNSAPDKSGLPSDRFSAERTGGSVSTLTIQRTQQEDSAVYLCASSFRPTDSRYGYTFGSGTRLTVV.

The chain recombines TRBV5-6 with TRBJ1-1, with D perhaps TRBD1 (6 bases). V was shortened by 4 bases and J by 11 bases, with 18 bases between the two germline ends. This CDR3 contains 13 residues. Germline V gene lookup returns CDR1 SGHDT and CDR2 YYEEEE. CDR3 nucleotides: TGTGCCAGCAGCGGGAGGTGGGGGCAAGTTGCTTTCTTT. Protein product: CASSGRWGQVAFF. Looking up the rest from reference TRBV5-6 and TRBJ1-1 gives the full variable domain: DAGVTQSPTHLIKTRGQQVTLRCSPKSGHDTVSWYQQALGQGPQFIFQYYEEEERQRGNFPDRFSGHQFPNYSSELNVNALLLGDSALYLCASSGRWGQVAFFGQGTRLTVV.

This clonotype was observed at least ten times. V gene TRBV3-1 combines with J gene TRBJ1-6; perhaps TRBD1 as D (5 bases). Per germline, CDR1 LGHDT and CDR2 YNNKEL (reference sequence). Trimming removed 1 base at V and 10 bases at J, with 11 bases between. CDR3 length equals 14 residues. Here the CDR3 DNA reads TGTGCCAGCAGCCAAGGACAGATGGGATCACCCCTCCACTTT. Translating it yields CASSQGQMGSPLHF.

V and J are TRBV5-8 and TRBJ2-3; 8 nucleotides align to TRBD2. V lost 7 bases to trimming and J lost 4 bases; unmatched junction nucleotides: 8. Germline V CDR1 and CDR2: SGHTS, YDEGEE. This CDR3 contains 14 residues. CDR3 sequence: CASGHPGGPDTQYF. For the CDR3, the DNA is TGTGCCAGCGGTCACCCGGGAGGGCCAGATACGCAGTATTTT.

This clonotype was recorded a few times. The chain recombines TRBV7-9 with TRBJ1-1; the D is unclear. The CDR3 is 16 residues long. Germline-derived CDR1 and CDR2 are SEHNR and FQNEAQ (reference sequence). Trimming pared 3 bases from V and 1 base from J, leaving 15 bases between. Here the CDR3 reads CASSFDDFRRNTEAFF. The CDR3 bases are TGTGCCAGCAGCTTCGACGACTTCCGAAGGAACACTGAAGCTTTCTTT.

This clonotype has ten or more counts. The CDR3 loop reads CASSQGHNTGELFF. CDR3 nucleotides: TGTGCCAGCAGCCAGGGACACAACACCGGGGAGCTGTTTTTT. This chain uses TRBV3-1 with TRBJ2-2; D might be TRBD1 (6 bases). The CDR3 consists of 14 residues. V was pared by 3 bases and J by 2 bases, with 7 bases between. CDR1 and CDR2 (germline): LGHDT, YNNKEL (reference sequence). The complete variable domain, with remaining parts taken from reference TRBV3-1 and TRBJ2-2, reads DTAVSQTPKYLVTQMGNDKSIKCEQNLGHDTMYWYKQDSKKFLKIMFSYNNKELIINETVPNRFSPKSPDKAHLNLHINSLELGDSAVYFCASSQGHNTGELFFGEGSRLTVL.